This T cell receptor beta chain was recorded in a study of T cell repertoires in cytomegalovirus infection. About the research overall: Indications of both CMV infection and matching HLA type were provided by public TCR beta signatures. General study findings and limits: The study found HLA-C-restricted CMV-specific TCR beta clonotypes dominating the ex vivo response.

TCRdb passed the reads through MiXCR, listing each CDR3 protein once. The sample has around 740,000 distinct CDR3 sequences, 35% seen once; the top ten hold roughly 2.9%. The length of the CDR3 is 15 residues. Trimming took 5 bases from V and 5 from J; bases not matched to a gene: 11. Ten or more counts support this clonotype. Antigen specificity is unknown. The chain employs TRBV12-3 or TRBV12-4 and TRBJ2-7; TRBD1 matches at 8 bases. Sequenced material: PBMCs. This TCR was sampled from a human donor in good health (CMV status not recorded). Some clones in this sample may be carry-over from other donors' samples. As DNA, the CDR3 is TGTGCCAGCAGTCTGGGACAGGTGCTTAACGACGAGCAGTACTTC. Protein: CASSLGQVLNDEQYF.